Below, 29 T cell receptor beta chains from the same sample are listed, as sequenced in a study of blood T cell repertoires in COVID-19. This table comes from immunoSEQ multiplex PCR, and its TCRdb copy is limited to in-frame clones, with some not included. This table has 67,000 or so clones, about 86% appearing once. Material: peripheral blood. These receptors originate from an older man with acute or convalescent COVID-19.

This sequence joins TRBV19 and TRBJ1-6; D may be TRBD1 (6 bases). V was shortened by 6 bases and J by 7 bases, with 19 bases between the two germline ends. Germline assignment: CDR1 LNHDA and CDR2 SQIVND (reference sequence). The CDR3 has 16 residues. The CDR3 DNA follows: TGTGCCAGTAGACCCAAAATACAGGGTGGAAATTCACCCCTCCACTTT. Translation: CASRPKIQGGNSPLHF.

V is TRBV7-9 and J is TRBJ2-2, with TRBD2 matching over 7 bases. This CDR3 has 15 amino acids. Trimming removed 5 bases from V and 1 base from J; junction bases left unmatched: 4. In germline, CDR1 is SEHNR, CDR2 FQNEAQ (reference sequence). The DNA for the CDR3 is TGTGCCAGCAGCCAGACTAGCCGGAACACCGGGGAGCTGTTTTTT. This encodes CASSQTSRNTGELFF.

This chain's CDR3 is CASSLAGGAREQYF. CDR3 in DNA: TGTGCCAGCAGCTTAGCGGGAGGCGCACGGGAGCAGTACTTC. The chain carries TRBV5-4 and TRBJ2-7; 9 bases are a match to TRBD2. Per the germline V gene, CDR1 is SGHNT and CDR2 is YYREEE (reference sequence). CDR3 length: 14 amino acids. J was trimmed by 7 bases and V by 2 bases; bases with no gene match: 7.

V usage is TRBV19 and J usage is TRBJ2-3, with a weak D call TRBD1 (6 bases). This CDR3 has 14 residues. Trimming shortened V by 7 bases and J by 1 base, and 12 bases separated the two germline ends. CDR1 and CDR2 (germline): LNHDA, SQIVND (reference sequence). The CDR3 loop reads CASTATGGTDTQYF. Here the CDR3 DNA reads TGTGCCAGTACCGCGACAGGCGGCACAGATACGCAGTATTTT.

This clone has just a few counts. The chain has TRBV29-1 and TRBJ2-7; tentatively, D is TRBD2 (6 bases). The CDR3 consists of 14 residues. Trimming stripped 0 bases from V and 2 bases from J, with 11 bases between. Germline V gene data show CDR1 as SQVTM and CDR2 as ANQGSEA. The chain's CDR3 is CSVEDPSGAYEQYF. The CDR3 DNA sequence: TGCAGCGTTGAAGACCCGTCGGGAGCCTACGAGCAGTACTTC.

Only a few counts were recorded for this clone. CDR3 protein: CAWSTRSYYGYTF. The CDR3 DNA is TGTGCCTGGAGTACACGGAGTTACTATGGCTACACCTTC. V is TRBV30 and J is TRBJ1-2; no clear D gene. CDR1 GTSNPN and CDR2 SVGIG come from the germline V gene (reference sequence). V was cut by 2 bases and J by 3 bases, with 10 bases left in between. The CDR3 extends over 13 amino acids.

The V and J genes are TRBV14 and TRBJ1-2; D uncertain. This CDR3 is built from 15 residues. The V and J ends lost 3 bases and 6 bases respectively, with 17 bases between them. Germline CDR1 reads SGHDN; CDR2 reads FVKESK. CDR3 residues: CASSHPNFYRDGYTF. The DNA for the CDR3 is TGTGCCAGCAGCCACCCCAATTTTTACCGAGATGGCTACACCTTC.

The chain recombines TRBV18 with TRBJ2-1, with 9 bases identical to TRBD2. CDR3 length: 17 amino acids. CDR1 is KGHSH and CDR2 is LQKENI in the germline V gene. Trimming took 4 bases from V and 4 from J; bases not matched to a gene: 11. CDR3 in DNA: TGTGCCAGCTCACTCCGGTCTAGCGGGGTTGGTTACAATGAGCAGTTCTTC. Protein product: CASSLRSSGVGYNEQFF. Full variable domain (rest looked up from reference TRBV18 and TRBJ2-1): NAGVMQNPRHLVRRRGQEARLRCSPMKGHSHVYWYRQLPEEGLKFMVYLQKENIIDESGMPKERFSAEFPKEGPSILRIQQVVRGDSAAYFCASSLRSSGVGYNEQFFGPGTRLTVL.

V gene TRBV5-4 combines with J gene TRBJ2-2; D possibly corresponds to TRBD1 (5 bases). Germline V gives CDR1 SGHNT, CDR2 YYREEE (reference sequence). V was pared by 5 bases and J by 1 base, with 12 bases between. This CDR3 contains 15 residues. CDR3 protein: CASRSGAENTGELFF. The DNA of the CDR3 is TGTGCCAGCAGATCTGGGGCAGAGAACACCGGGGAGCTGTTTTTT.

The chain joins TRBV23-1 to TRBJ1-6, with 12 nucleotides matching TRBD1. TRBV23-1 has ORF status, its function being uncertain. This CDR3 spans 23 amino acids. The V and J ends lost 8 bases and 7 bases, in that order; junction bases with no gene match: 30. This chain's CDR3 is CASPPDKFLGGTGGPEGNSPLHF. CDR3 DNA sequence: TGCGCCAGCCCGCCCGACAAATTTCTGGGGGGGACAGGGGGCCCAGAAGGGAATTCACCCCTCCACTTT.

The J gene is TRBJ2-1, the V gene TRBV13, with D perhaps matching TRBD2 (5 bases). This CDR3 comprises 16 residues. CDR1 and CDR2 (germline): PRHDT, FYEKMQ (reference sequence). V gave up 5 bases and J gave up 0 bases, with 14 bases separating them. The CDR3 sequence is CASSRSGPSSYNEQFF. CDR3 coding DNA: TGTGCCAGCAGCCGGAGCGGACCGAGCTCCTACAATGAGCAGTTCTTC.

The chain has TRBV20-1 and TRBJ2-3; no firm D call. The CDR3 length is 11 residues. CDR1 and CDR2 from the germline V gene are DFQATT and SNEGSKA (reference sequence). The germline V and J ends were trimmed by 6 bases and 2 bases, with 6 bases remaining between them. CDR3 amino acids: CSARFTDTQYF. The CDR3 DNA reads as TGCAGTGCCAGGTTCACAGATACGCAGTATTTT.

The chain carries TRBV5-1 and TRBJ1-1; D might be TRBD1 (6 bases). The CDR3 sequence is 15 residues long. The germline gives CDR1 SGHRS, CDR2 YFSETQ. V was clipped by 2 bases and J by 2 bases, with 13 bases between them. CDR3: CASSLAGASNTEAFF. The CDR3 nucleotides read TGCGCCAGCAGCTTAGCAGGGGCGTCTAACACTGAAGCTTTCTTT.

Only a few counts were recorded for this clone. This chain joins TRBV11-3 and TRBJ2-1; TRBD2 agrees at 7 bases. Per germline, CDR1 SGHNT and CDR2 YENEEA. Germline trimming cut 0 bases from V and 2 bases from J; bases unmatched to any gene: 7. This CDR3 region has 17 residues. CDR3 protein: CASSLEVPSGPYNEQFF. Here the CDR3 DNA reads TGTGCCAGCAGCTTAGAGGTTCCTAGCGGTCCCTACAATGAGCAGTTCTTC.

The chain is built from TRBV7-8 and TRBJ1-3, with TRBD1 matching over 10 bases. This CDR3 contains 15 residues. Germline V CDR1 and CDR2: SGHVS, FQNEAQ. The junction had 10 bases not matched to a gene; V was cut back by 5 bases and J by 9 bases. The chain's CDR3 is CASSQRTGGDGTIYF. In DNA, the CDR3 is TGTGCCAGCAGCCAACGGACAGGGGGGGATGGCACCATATATTTT.

The gene calls are TRBV7-3 and TRBJ2-2, with 12 bases aligning to TRBD2. Looked up from germline, CDR1 is SGHTA and CDR2 is FQGTGA. After removal of 5 bases from V and 6 bases from J, the junction contained 13 bases not matched to a gene. The CDR3 contains 18 residues. CDR3 protein: CASSPAPPGLAGPGELFF. As DNA, the CDR3 is TGTGCCAGCAGCCCAGCCCCCCCCGGACTAGCGGGACCCGGGGAGCTGTTTTTT. Supplemented by reference TRBV7-3 and TRBJ2-2, the full variable domain reads GAGVSQTPSNKVTEKGKYVELRCDPISGHTALYWYRQSLGQGPEFLIYFQGTGAADDSGLPNDRFFAVRPEGSVSTLKIQRTERGDSAVYLCASSPAPPGLAGPGELFFGEGSRLTVL.

V gene TRBV18 combines with J gene TRBJ2-1; 12 bases align to TRBD2. Germline V CDR1 and CDR2: KGHSH, LQKENI. The CDR3 is 16 amino acids. V was pared by 6 bases and J by 8 bases, with 11 bases of the junction left unmatched. The CDR3, as DNA: TGTGCCAGCTCGGCGACGACTAGCGGGAGTATCGATGAGCAGTTCTTC. It specifies CASSATTSGSIDEQFF.

The CDR3 loop reads CASSTTGQGSQFF. The CDR3 DNA is TGTGCCAGTAGCACCACAGGGCAGGGGTCCCAGTTCTTC. The chain employs TRBV19 and TRBJ2-1; TRBD1 might be the D (6 bases). Per germline, CDR1 LNHDA and CDR2 SQIVND (reference sequence). The germline V and J ends were trimmed by 6 bases and 13 bases, with 19 bases remaining between them. The CDR3 loop spans 13 amino acids.

The chain's CDR3 is CASGLGVGGSIYF. CDR3 sequence (DNA): TGTGCTAGTGGTTTGGGGGTCGGGGGTTCCATATATTTT. The rearrangement links TRBV12-5 to TRBJ1-3; D perhaps matches TRBD1 (5 bases). Germline V gene lookup returns CDR1 LGHNT and CDR2 FRNRAP. There are 13 residues in the CDR3. The V and J ends lost 1 base and 11 bases respectively, with 12 bases between them.

This chain connects TRBV24-1 to TRBJ1-2; D gene ambiguous. CDR3 length: 17 residues. Between the trimmed V and J ends, which lost 3 bases and 0 bases, there was a span of 16 bases. Germline lookup yields CDR1 KGHDR and CDR2 SFDVKD. The CDR3, as DNA: TGTGCCACCAGTGATGGAACGAGGGCCAATACTAACTATGGCTACACCTTC. Translated, it gives CATSDGTRANTNYGYTF.

This clone was seen more than once but under ten times. The gene calls are TRBV6-6 and TRBJ1-3; TRBD1 aligns across 7 bases. Germline V lookup: CDR1 MNHNY, CDR2 SVGAGI (reference sequence). V dropped 7 bases and J dropped 0; count of bases not matched to a gene: 3. The CDR3 loop spans 14 amino acids. CDR3 DNA sequence: TGTGCCAGCAACAGGGGAGGCTCTGGAAACACCATATATTTT. Its protein product is CASNRGGSGNTIYF.

The V and J genes are TRBV11-3 and TRBJ1-1; no definite D call. There are 12 residues in the CDR3. V was shortened by 4 bases and J by 1 base, with 4 bases between the two germline ends. Germline V gene lookup returns CDR1 SGHNT and CDR2 YENEEA. CDR3 in DNA: TGTGCCAGCAGCTCGCGGAACACTGAAGCTTTCTTT. Encoded protein: CASSSRNTEAFF.

The J gene is TRBJ2-1, the V gene TRBV10-3; possibly TRBD2 for D (6 bases). CDR3 length: 14 residues. The V end lost 2 bases, the J end lost 8 bases, and 13 bases lay between the germline ends. Germline V gene sequence: CDR1 ENHRY, CDR2 SYGVKD. CDR3 amino acids: CAISEEPPGDEQFF. DNA of the CDR3: TGTGCCATCAGTGAGGAGCCTCCGGGGGATGAGCAGTTCTTC.

The chain couples TRBV5-1 to TRBJ2-7; D is possibly TRBD1 (5 bases). The germline V and J ends were trimmed by 0 bases and 2 bases, with 9 bases remaining between them. CDR1 is SGHRS and CDR2 is YFSETQ in the germline V gene. CDR3 size: 14 residues. The DNA for the CDR3 is TGCGCCAGCAGCTTGGGCAGGGTAGCCTACGAGCAGTACTTC. Amino acid sequence: CASSLGRVAYEQYF.

Notes on this clone: The CDR3 end shows no conserved phenylalanine or tryptophan, and so a read error is likely. The limits of the CDR3 on the DNA are not certain, so only TCRdb's listed CDR3 is given. The chain employs TRBV19 and TRBJ1-2; the tabulated D call, TRBD1, remains unverified against the DNA. From germline, CDR1 is LNHDA and CDR2 SQIVND (reference sequence). The CDR3 length is 12 residues, termini included. CDR3 loop: CASRGQGQVISI.

The V gene is TRBV9, the J gene TRBJ2-7, with 8 bases matching TRBD2. The CDR3 is made up of 16 amino acids. Germline V lookup: CDR1 SGDLS, CDR2 YYNGEE. V was clipped by 0 bases and J by 5 bases; unmatched bases: 10. The CDR3 spells CASSVGPGGPLHEQYF. The CDR3 region has the DNA TGTGCCAGCAGCGTAGGGCCGGGAGGGCCGCTACACGAGCAGTACTTC.

V is TRBV5-8 and J is TRBJ1-1; maybe TRBD1 (5 bases). The germline gives CDR1 SGHTS, CDR2 YDEGEE. The CDR3 consists of 14 residues. V dropped 3 bases and J dropped 1 base, with 10 bases sitting between them. CDR3 bases: TGTGCCAGCAGCTCGCGACAGCCGAACACTGAAGCTTTCTTT. Translating it yields CASSSRQPNTEAFF.

The V and J genes are TRBV5-1 and TRBJ2-1; 11 bases map to TRBD2. CDR1 is SGHRS, CDR2 YFSETQ, per germline. V shed 0 bases and J 0 bases; nucleotides not matched to a gene: 5. CDR3 length: 18 amino acids. CDR3 protein: CASSLEASGGSSYNEQFF. DNA for the CDR3: TGCGCCAGCAGCTTGGAGGCTAGCGGGGGGAGCTCCTACAATGAGCAGTTCTTC.

The CDR3 protein is CASRGGLGTGSADTQYF. DNA of the CDR3: TGTGCCAGCAGGGGGGGATTGGGGACAGGGTCGGCAGATACGCAGTATTTT. This rearrangement joins TRBV11-2 to TRBJ2-3; 9 positions match TRBD1. This CDR3 is 17 amino acids long. V shed 6 bases, J shed 4 bases, and the junction held 14 bases outside the gene matches. CDR1 is SGHAT, CDR2 FQNNGV, per germline. The full variable domain, its missing parts supplied by reference TRBV11-2 and TRBJ2-3, is EAGVAQSPRYKIIEKRQSVAFWCNPISGHATLYWYQQILGQGPKLLIQFQNNGVVDDSQLPKDRFSAERLKGVDSTLKIQPAKLEDSAVYLCASRGGLGTGSADTQYFGPGTRLTVL.